This T cell receptor (beta chain) is from a study of blood T cell repertoires in COVID-19. As for the study in general: From T cells, B-cell-depleted T cells, or PBMCs came the material, which was cDNA or gDNA.

Trimming removed 4 bases from V and 4 bases from J, with 10 bases in between. The V gene's germline CDR1 is SNHLY and CDR2 FYNNEI. This CDR3 has 13 amino acids. Original processing methods: How many nucleated cells were present was estimated from reference gene primer amplification. The protocol was immunoSEQ multiplex PCR, while the TCRdb copy is restricted to in-frame clones and leaves out a portion. That table furnishes V, J and clone size, whereas the DNA furnished D and trimming. The data hold under 110,000 clones, with about 80% observed a single time. The sequenced sample consisted of peripheral blood. The TCR was taken from a woman aged 55-69 years with acute or convalescent COVID-19. The chain recombines TRBV2 with TRBJ1-1; D is unresolved. The CDR3 reads CASSVEASTEAFF. The CDR3 coding sequence is TGTGCCAGCAGTGTGGAGGCAAGCACTGAAGCTTTCTTT.